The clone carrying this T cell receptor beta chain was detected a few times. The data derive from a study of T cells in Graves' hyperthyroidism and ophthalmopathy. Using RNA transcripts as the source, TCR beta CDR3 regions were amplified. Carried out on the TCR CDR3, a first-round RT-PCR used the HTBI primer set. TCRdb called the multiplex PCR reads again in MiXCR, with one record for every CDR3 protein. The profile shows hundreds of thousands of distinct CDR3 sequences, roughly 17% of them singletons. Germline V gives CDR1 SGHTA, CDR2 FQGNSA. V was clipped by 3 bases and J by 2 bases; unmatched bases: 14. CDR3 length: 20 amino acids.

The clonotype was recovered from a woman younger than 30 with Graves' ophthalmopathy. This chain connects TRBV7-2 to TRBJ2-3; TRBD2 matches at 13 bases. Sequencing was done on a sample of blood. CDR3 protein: CASSFVIGTSGASPTDTQYF. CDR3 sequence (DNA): TGTGCCAGCAGCTTCGTAATAGGGACTAGCGGGGCCTCCCCCACAGATACGCAGTATTTT.